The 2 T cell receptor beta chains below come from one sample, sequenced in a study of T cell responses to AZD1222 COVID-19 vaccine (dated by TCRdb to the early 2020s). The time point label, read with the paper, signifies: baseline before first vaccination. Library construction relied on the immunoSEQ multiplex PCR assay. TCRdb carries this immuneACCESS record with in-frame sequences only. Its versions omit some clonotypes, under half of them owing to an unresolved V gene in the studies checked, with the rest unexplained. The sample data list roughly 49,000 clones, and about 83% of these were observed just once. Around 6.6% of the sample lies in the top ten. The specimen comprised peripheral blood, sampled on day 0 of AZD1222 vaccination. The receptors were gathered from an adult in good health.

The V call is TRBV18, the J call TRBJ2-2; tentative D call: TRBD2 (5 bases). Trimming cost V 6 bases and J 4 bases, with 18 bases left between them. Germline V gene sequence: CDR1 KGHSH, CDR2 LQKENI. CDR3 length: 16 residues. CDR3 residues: CASSLASVAGTGELFF. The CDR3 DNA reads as TGTGCCAGCTCCCTCGCTAGTGTTGCGGGCACCGGGGAGCTGTTTTTT. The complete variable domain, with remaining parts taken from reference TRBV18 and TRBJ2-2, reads NAGVMQNPRHLVRRRGQEARLRCSPMKGHSHVYWYRQLPEEGLKFMVYLQKENIIDESGMPKERFSAEFPKEGPSILRIQQVVRGDSAAYFCASSLASVAGTGELFFGEGSRLTVL.

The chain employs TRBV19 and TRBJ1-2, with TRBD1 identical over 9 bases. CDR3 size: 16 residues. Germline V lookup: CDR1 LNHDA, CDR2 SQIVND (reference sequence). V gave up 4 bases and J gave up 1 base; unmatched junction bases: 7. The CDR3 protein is CASSTTGTGSNYGYTF. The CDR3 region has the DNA TGTGCCAGTAGTACCACCGGGACAGGGAGTAACTATGGCTACACCTTC.